This TCR beta chain was retrieved from a study of STAT5B mutations in CD4+ large granular lymphocyte leukemia. Sequencing was at survey level. Produced via immunoSEQ multiplex PCR; TCRdb's table is partial and in-frame only. This repertoire shows 25,000 to 35,000 clones, just under 80% found once; its top ten account for about 2.5%. This clone was counted between two and nine times. Its antigen is still unknown. General study results and limits: Top patient clones used TRBV06 genes more often: 8/27 versus 2/35 in controls.

CDR1 is SQVTM, CDR2 ANQGSEA, per germline. V shed 7 bases and J shed 4 bases, with 11 bases lying between them. This CDR3 has 13 amino acids. The chain is built from TRBV29-1 and TRBJ1-6; D is perhaps TRBD1 (5 bases). The sequence came from a human donor in good health. Sequenced material: CD4+ T cells from blood buffy coats. CDR3 sequence reads: CSARDGYNSPLHF. Here the CDR3 DNA reads TGCAGCGCCCGGGACGGATATAATTCACCCCTCCACTTT.